This T cell receptor (beta chain) was found in a study of patients and donors after allogeneic stem cell transplantation. This clonotype was observed at least ten times. Via MiXCR, TCRdb re-called the RT-PCR reads, giving one row per CDR3 protein. The data show almost 90,000 distinct CDR3 sequences, approximately 5.2% seen once. The clonotype was recovered from a human donor who was either an allogeneic HSCT recipient or a stem cell or donor lymphocyte infusion donor (not recorded which). It is not recorded whose cells these are; they may come from a transplant donor. Material for sequencing was blood, either unsorted or a sorted T cell fraction (not recorded which).

This CDR3 reads CASSVEWQGDTEAFF. The DNA of the CDR3 is TGTGCCAGCAGCGTAGAATGGCAGGGCGACACTGAAGCTTTCTTT. The rearrangement links TRBV9 to TRBJ1-1, with D possibly matching TRBD1 (5 bases). V lost 0 bases and J 3 bases, leaving 12 bases between the germline ends. Germline CDR1 reads SGDLS; CDR2 reads YYNGEE. The CDR3 is 15 residues long. Looking up the rest from reference TRBV9 and TRBJ1-1 gives the full variable domain: DSGVTQTPKHLITATGQRVTLRCSPRSGDLSVYWYQQSLDQGLQFLIQYYNGEERAKGNILERFSAQQFPDLHSELNLSSLELGDSALYFCASSVEWQGDTEAFFGQGTRLTVV.